This TCR beta chain emerged from a study of blood T cell repertoires in COVID-19. Authors' processing steps: Reference gene primers were amplified, and this amplification served to estimate nucleated cell counts. The method was immunoSEQ multiplex PCR; TCRdb's version includes in-frame clones alone and lacks a portion of them. That table furnishes V, J and clone size, whereas the DNA furnished D and trimming. The data hold 150,000 to 200,000 clones, with about nine tenths observed a single time. The sequence was obtained from a man younger than 35 who had recovered from COVID-19. The sample comprised peripheral blood.

CDR3 amino acids: CASSTAGSGRGAETQYF. DNA for the CDR3: TGTGCCAGCAGCACCGCGGGAAGCGGGAGAGGCGCAGAGACCCAGTACTTC. This chain connects TRBV7-2 to TRBJ2-5, with 8 bases lining up with TRBD2. Germline CDR1 reads SGHTA; CDR2 reads FQGNSA. J gave up 4 bases and V 5 bases, and 15 bases lay outside the gene matches. The length of the CDR3 is 17 residues.